Below are 25 T cell receptor beta chains sequenced from a single sample in a study of shared clonotypes between healthy human individuals. Clones were read by immunoSEQ multiplex PCR, and TCRdb kept only the in-frame ones, dropping some. The sample consists of hundreds of thousands of clones, almost 97% of them appearing once. Sequences were obtained from naive CD4+ T cells sorted from blood. Subset given: CD45RA+ positively selected. These receptors originate from a woman aged 30 to 39 in good health.

This sequence joins TRBV30 and TRBJ1-1, with D unclear. Trimming removed 4 bases from V and 0 bases from J, with 9 bases in between. CDR3 length equals 13 residues. Germline V gene data show CDR1 as GTSNPN and CDR2 as SVGIG (reference sequence). This CDR3 reads CAWTLHLNTEAFF. The CDR3 DNA sequence: TGTGCCTGGACTCTACACCTGAACACTGAAGCTTTCTTT.

The chain combines TRBV5-4 with TRBJ1-1; TRBD1 might be the D (5 bases). The CDR3 has 15 residues. The germline V gene encodes CDR1 SGHNT and CDR2 YYREEE (reference sequence). Deletions cut 1 base from V and 1 base from J, with 11 bases between. The CDR3 DNA reads TGTGCCAGCAGCTTGAGGGGAGGTGGGAACACTGAAGCTTTCTTT. Translation: CASSLRGGGNTEAFF.

The chain employs TRBV11-2 and TRBJ2-7; 8 bases are shared with TRBD1. The CDR3 contains 16 residues. Trimming cost V 5 bases and J 1 base; bases outside gene matches: 10. Germline CDR1 SGHAT, CDR2 FQNNGV. The CDR3 DNA is TGTGCCAGCAGCGCCGTTCGTGGACAGGGTTCCTACGAGCAGTACTTC. Protein product: CASSAVRGQGSYEQYF.

The chain carries TRBV6-1 and TRBJ1-2; no definite D call. This CDR3 is built from 15 residues. V was pared by 2 bases and J by 5 bases, with 15 bases between. Germline values: CDR1 MNHNS, CDR2 SASEGT. The CDR3 loop reads CASSEQGPPRYGYTF. As DNA, the CDR3 is TGTGCCAGCAGTGAACAAGGGCCCCCACGGTATGGCTACACCTTC.

The J gene is TRBJ2-7, the V gene TRBV28; 7 positions agree with TRBD2. The CDR3 is 19 amino acids. V was clipped by 3 bases and J by 4 bases; unmatched bases: 21. Germline loops: CDR1 MDHEN, CDR2 SYDVKM. In DNA, the CDR3 is TGTGCCAGCAGTTTCTCCGGACTAGTAGGTGGCGGACGGACTTACGAGCAGTACTTC. Protein product: CASSFSGLVGGGRTYEQYF.

This rearrangement joins TRBV19 to TRBJ1-1, with no clear D. Germline lookup yields CDR1 LNHDA and CDR2 SQIVND (reference sequence). The CDR3 length is 15 residues. The germline V and J ends were trimmed by 2 bases and 1 base, with 11 bases remaining between them. CDR3 in amino acids: CASSISAAGNTEAFF. The CDR3 bases are TGTGCCAGTAGTATATCGGCGGCAGGGAACACTGAAGCTTTCTTT. The full variable domain, completed using reference TRBV19 and TRBJ1-1, is DGGITQSPKYLFRKEGQNVTLSCEQNLNHDAMYWYRQDPGQGLRLIYYSQIVNDFQKGDIAEGYSVSREKKESFPLTVTSAQKNPTAFYLCASSISAAGNTEAFFGQGTRLTVV.

This rearrangement joins TRBV30 to TRBJ1-6; TRBD1 might be the D (6 bases). CDR3 length equals 12 residues. Germline loops: CDR1 GTSNPN, CDR2 SVGIG (reference sequence). Trimming cost V 7 bases and J 6 bases, with 10 bases left between them. The CDR3 reads CAFGGGNSPLHF. CDR3 in DNA: TGTGCCTTCGGAGGGGGTAATTCACCCCTCCACTTT.

The chain carries TRBV28 and TRBJ1-2, with D hard to call. This CDR3 comprises 12 residues. Trimming took 1 base from V and 4 from J, leaving 4 bases between them. Per germline, CDR1 MDHEN and CDR2 SYDVKM. DNA of the CDR3: TGTGCCAGCAGTTTATTCAGCTATGGCTACACCTTC. Translated, it gives CASSLFSYGYTF.

The CDR3 DNA reads TGTGCCAGCAGCCTAGGGTTAACTACCGGAAACACCATATATTTT. This sequence encodes CASSLGLTTGNTIYF. The chain is built from TRBV6-5 and TRBJ1-3; D is unclear. V lost 6 bases to trimming and J lost 4 bases, with 16 bases between them. Per the germline V gene, CDR1 is MNHEY and CDR2 is SVGAGI. The CDR3 runs to 15 residues.

The chain carries TRBV7-6 and TRBJ2-3; D is ambiguous. V was clipped by 5 bases and J by 0 bases, with 18 bases between them. Germline values: CDR1 SGHVS, CDR2 FNYEAQ. This CDR3 is 17 amino acids long. CDR3 DNA: TGTGCCAGCAGCCCGACGCAGCGACATCCTAGCACAGATACGCAGTATTTT. Its protein is CASSPTQRHPSTDTQYF.

The chain combines TRBV28 with TRBJ1-2, with 7 bases aligning to TRBD1. The CDR3 has 16 residues. Looked up from germline, CDR1 is MDHEN and CDR2 is SYDVKM. After removal of 4 bases from V and 4 bases from J, the junction contained 12 bases not matched to a gene. Here the CDR3 reads CASSSYPGTDSYGYTF. CDR3 DNA sequence: TGTGCCAGCAGTTCCTATCCCGGGACAGATAGCTATGGCTACACCTTC.

The chain joins TRBV27 to TRBJ2-7, with 9 bases fitting TRBD2. The CDR3 runs to 15 residues. Germline assignment: CDR1 MNHEY and CDR2 SMNVEV (reference sequence). V dropped 4 bases and J dropped 0; count of bases not matched to a gene: 4. CDR3 coding DNA: TGTGCCAGCAGTTATTCGACTAGCGGCTCCTACGAGCAGTACTTC. Amino acids: CASSYSTSGSYEQYF.

The chain couples TRBV30 to TRBJ2-5; D not certain. The tail of the sequence fits TRBJ2-7 better, so the J call may be wrong. Germline CDR1 is GTSNPN and CDR2 is SVGIG (reference sequence). CDR3 length equals 11 residues. The CDR3 reads CAWSSSYEQYF. In DNA, the CDR3 is TGTGCCTGGAGTAGTAGCTACGAGCAGTACTTC.

The rearrangement uses TRBV27 and TRBJ1-2; 11 nucleotides agree with TRBD1. Per germline, CDR1 MNHEY and CDR2 SMNVEV (reference sequence). V shed 6 bases, J shed 7 bases, and the junction held 7 bases outside the gene matches. The CDR3 covers 14 residues. CDR3 nucleotides: TGTGCCAGCAGGGACGGACAGGGGGCGCGTGGCTACACCTTC. The encoded protein is CASRDGQGARGYTF.

The chain couples TRBV11-3 to TRBJ2-3; D is uncertain. This CDR3 region has 13 residues. V gave up 5 bases and J gave up 7 bases, with 13 bases separating them. CDR1 and CDR2 from the germline V gene are SGHNT and YENEEA. CDR3 residues: CASSLGLVNTQYF. The CDR3 coding sequence is TGTGCCAGCAGCCTTGGGCTAGTGAATACGCAGTATTTT.

This clone was detected once. This chain joins TRBV7-2 and TRBJ1-5; 8 positions agree with TRBD1. The V gene's germline CDR1 is SGHTA and CDR2 FQGNSA. Losses at the gene ends were 5 bases for V and 7 bases for J; bases not matched to a gene: 7. This CDR3 is built from 14 residues. The CDR3: CASSPYRDRQPQHF. The DNA for the CDR3 is TGTGCCAGCAGCCCCTACAGGGACAGGCAGCCCCAGCATTTT.

The V gene is TRBV4-1, the J gene TRBJ2-1; 11 positions agree with TRBD1. Germline V gene sequence: CDR1 MGHRA, CDR2 YSYEKL. With V trimmed by 4 bases and J by 9 bases, 11 bases remained unmatched. The CDR3 runs 16 residues. CDR3 sequence: CASSPTDRGHSGEQFF. In nucleotides, the CDR3 is TGCGCCAGCAGCCCCACGGACAGGGGGCATTCCGGTGAGCAGTTCTTC.

This clone appeared once. This specimen includes other DNA sequences encoding the same CDR3. The chain joins TRBV11-2 to TRBJ2-1; 11 bases line up with TRBD2. V lost 3 bases, J lost 7 bases, and 2 bases stayed unmatched. The length of the CDR3 is 14 residues. CDR1 is SGHAT and CDR2 is FQNNGV in the germline V gene. The CDR3 coding sequence is TGTGCCAGCAGCTTCACTAGCGGGAGTAATGAGCAGTTCTTC. It encodes CASSFTSGSNEQFF.

V is TRBV2 and J is TRBJ2-7, with 7 bases identical to TRBD1. Germline V CDR1 and CDR2: SNHLY, FYNNEI. CDR3 length: 15 residues. The trim removed 4 bases at V and 0 bases at J, leaving 6 bases unmatched. CDR3 region: CASSGPGQSSYEQYF. The CDR3 nucleotides are TGTGCCAGCAGTGGACCGGGACAGAGCTCCTACGAGCAGTACTTC. Full variable domain (rest looked up from reference TRBV2 and TRBJ2-7): EPEVTQTPSHQVTQMGQEVILRCVPISNHLYFYWYRQILGQKVEFLVSFYNNEISEKSEIFDDQFSVERPDGSNFTLKIRSTKLEDSAMYFCASSGPGQSSYEQYFGPGTRLTVT.

The chain uses TRBV6-1 and TRBJ2-7; D unresolved. Germline V gives CDR1 MNHNS, CDR2 SASEGT. V was shortened by 4 bases and J by 6 bases, with 7 bases between the two germline ends. CDR3 size: 11 residues. The CDR3 sequence: CASSVNAEQYF. In DNA, the CDR3 is TGTGCCAGCAGTGTGAATGCCGAGCAGTACTTC.

The chain has TRBV5-4 and TRBJ2-6, with 9 bases aligning to TRBD1. Germline V gene data show CDR1 as SGHNT and CDR2 as YYREEE (reference sequence). The CDR3 extends over 16 amino acids. Trimming removed 5 bases from V and 2 bases from J; junction bases left unmatched: 5. CDR3 in amino acids: CASSGQGSAGANVLTF. The CDR3 nucleotides read TGTGCCAGCAGTGGACAGGGGAGCGCTGGGGCCAACGTCCTGACTTTC.

The rearrangement uses TRBV11-2 and TRBJ2-1, with TRBD2 matching 11 bases. Germline CDR1 and CDR2: SGHAT and FQNNGV. The ends lost 1 base at V and 8 bases at J; junction bases unmatched: 10. The CDR3 loop spans 17 amino acids. CDR3 amino acids: CASSLGVSSGRTDEQFF. The CDR3 coding sequence is TGTGCCAGCAGCTTAGGGGTGTCTAGCGGGAGGACTGATGAGCAGTTCTTC.

This sequence joins TRBV21-1 and TRBJ2-7; no DNA check was done on the table's D call, TRBD2. TRBV21-1 is marked as a pseudogene. The CDR3 sequence is 13 residues long. CDR3 in DNA: TGTGCCAGCAGCGAGCGGGGACCCTACGAGCAGTACTTC. Translated: CASSERGPYEQYF.

The chain combines TRBV28 with TRBJ1-1; TRBD1 matches 7 bases. CDR1 is MDHEN, CDR2 SYDVKM, per germline. Trimming at V came to 6 bases and at J to 6 bases, leaving 7 bases not matched to a gene. The CDR3 is made up of 13 amino acids. The CDR3 DNA sequence: TGTGCCAGCAGGGTAGACAGGGTGGCTGAAGCTTTCTTT. Residues: CASRVDRVAEAFF.

CDR3 sequence (DNA): TGTGCCAGCAGTGAGAGAGCGGGCAAAATCTACGAGCAGTACTTC. This encodes CASSERAGKIYEQYF. The V call is TRBV6-1, the J call TRBJ2-7; D possibly corresponds to TRBD2 (6 bases). Germline loops: CDR1 MNHNS, CDR2 SASEGT. The germline V and J ends were trimmed by 3 bases and 3 bases, with 15 bases remaining between them. The CDR3 totals 15 residues.